This TCR beta chain was identified in a study of identifying expanded T cells in peripheral blood. No infections or other immune events were documented during collection. The CDR3 loop spans 17 amino acids. The ends lost 0 bases at V and 6 bases at J; junction bases unmatched: 9. Germline V lookup: CDR1 ENHRY, CDR2 SYGVKD. The repertoire was sequenced with immunoSEQ multiplex PCR; TCRdb's copy has only in-frame clones and lacks some. The sample yields about 85,000 clones, around 89% seen once. The sequence came from a person aged 18-69 years in good health. This chain links TRBV10-3 with TRBJ2-3; TRBD2 matches at 10 bases. Material for sequencing was blood. In nucleotides, the CDR3 is TGTGCCATCAGTGAGTCGGAGGTACTAGCGGGGCAGGATACGCAGTATTTT. Amino acids: CAISESEVLAGQDTQYF.